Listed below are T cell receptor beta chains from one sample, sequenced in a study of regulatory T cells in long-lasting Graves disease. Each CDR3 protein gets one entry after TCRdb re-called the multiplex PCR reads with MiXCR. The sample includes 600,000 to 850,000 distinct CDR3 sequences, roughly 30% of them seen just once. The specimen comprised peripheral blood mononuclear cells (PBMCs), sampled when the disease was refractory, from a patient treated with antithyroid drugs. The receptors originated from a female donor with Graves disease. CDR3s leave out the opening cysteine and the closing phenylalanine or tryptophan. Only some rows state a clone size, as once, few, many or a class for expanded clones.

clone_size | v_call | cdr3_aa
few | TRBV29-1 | SVREGELF
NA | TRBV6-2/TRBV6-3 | ASSFRKTRYSGNTIY
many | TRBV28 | ASSPPGQYGYT
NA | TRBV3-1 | ASSLLDLGKLF
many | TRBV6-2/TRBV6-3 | ASRDPRGYNSPLH
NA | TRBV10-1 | ASSDGGIGNTIY
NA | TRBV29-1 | SVEDGGSLTETQY
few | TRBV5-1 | ASSLSGGGANTEAF
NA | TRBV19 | ASSIVTGGVGTEAF
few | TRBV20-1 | SASRGQNTGELF
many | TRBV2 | ASRAGTGGNQPQH
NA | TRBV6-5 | ASSYMYGGTGELF
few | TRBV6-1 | ASIRTASNYGYT
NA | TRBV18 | ASSAWRGTNEKLF
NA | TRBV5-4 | ASSWGQDPRQY
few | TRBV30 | AGASPLH
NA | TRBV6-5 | ASSYSPGQANTEAF
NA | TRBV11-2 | ASSLGTPYYEQY
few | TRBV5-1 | ASSLNPGTGGARTEAF
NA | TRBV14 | ASSARGTGIMHGYT
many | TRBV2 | ASTLTNQGGTEAF
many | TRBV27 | ASSFTGDQPQH
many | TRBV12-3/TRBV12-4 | ASRPGQGGLNTEAF
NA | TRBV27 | ASTRGYNQPQH
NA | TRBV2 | ASRRTSGDGETQY
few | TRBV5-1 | ASSPGGGAGVYGYT
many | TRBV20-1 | SAWGLAGGGYQETQY
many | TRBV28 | ASTKTSRLAENTGELF
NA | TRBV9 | ASSDYRGRGYT
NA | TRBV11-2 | ASSSMRGQRTEAF
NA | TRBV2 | ASTTSNYGYT
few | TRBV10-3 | AISESRGTEGEKLF
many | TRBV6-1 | ASPGYEQY
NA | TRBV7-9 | ASSSPDRTNTEAF
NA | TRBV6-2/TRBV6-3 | ASSYSSGRVKEQY
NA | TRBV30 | AWNWVSSYNEQF
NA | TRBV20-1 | SAKLMNEEKLF
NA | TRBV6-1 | ASRSSGGKWSIQY
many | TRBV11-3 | ASSYGQGDEQY
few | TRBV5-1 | ASSLVLGGETEAF
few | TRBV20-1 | SARDRRSAGGTEQY
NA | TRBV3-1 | ASSRSSMDMNTEAF
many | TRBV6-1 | ASGRVKQETQY
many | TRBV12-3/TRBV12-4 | ASSATGDAEQY
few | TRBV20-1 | SAREIYYDRGGDGYT
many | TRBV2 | ASSRDTLAEAF
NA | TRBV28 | ASRTATYEQC
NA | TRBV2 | ASSLSGGFWGREDQPQH
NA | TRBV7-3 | ASSPTGSGNQPQH
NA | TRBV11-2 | AGTLFRDTRNTIY